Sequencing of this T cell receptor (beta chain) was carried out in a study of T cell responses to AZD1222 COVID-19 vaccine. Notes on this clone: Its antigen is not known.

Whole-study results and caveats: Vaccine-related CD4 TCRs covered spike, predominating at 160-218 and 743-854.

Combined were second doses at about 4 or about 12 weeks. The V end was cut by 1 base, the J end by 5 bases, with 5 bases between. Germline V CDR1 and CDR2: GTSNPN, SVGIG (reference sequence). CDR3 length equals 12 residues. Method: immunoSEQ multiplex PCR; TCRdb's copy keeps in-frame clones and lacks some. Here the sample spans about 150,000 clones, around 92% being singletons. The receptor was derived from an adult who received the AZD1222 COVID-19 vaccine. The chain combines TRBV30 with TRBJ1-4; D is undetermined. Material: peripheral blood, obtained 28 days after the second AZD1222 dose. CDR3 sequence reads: CAWSDQNEKLFF. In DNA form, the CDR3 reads TGTGCCTGGAGTGATCAAAATGAAAAACTGTTTTTT.